These 3 T cell receptor beta chains share one sample of origin, sequenced in a study of T cells in pancreatic ductal adenocarcinoma (dated by TCRdb to 2015 to 2018). Preparation of the library involved the immunoSEQ multiplex PCR assay. TCRdb carries this immuneACCESS record with in-frame sequences only. Its versions omit some clonotypes, under half of them owing to an unresolved V gene in the studies checked, with the rest unexplained. The sample table holds 97,000 or so clones, of which about 95% were seen once. Roughly 3.1% of the sample is in the top ten clones. The pancreatic ductal adenocarcinoma patients who were selected had gone through surgery without receiving any neoadjuvant therapy. The specimen was PBMCs. Receptors originate from a human donor with pancreatic ductal adenocarcinoma.

The V gene is TRBV6-5, the J gene TRBJ2-1; perhaps TRBD1 as D (6 bases). There are 13 residues in the CDR3. V was shortened by 7 bases and J by 8 bases, with 15 bases between the two germline ends. In germline, CDR1 is MNHEY, CDR2 SVGAGI. CDR3 sequence (DNA): TGTGCCAGCACCACGGACAGACGGGATGAGCAGTTCTTC. Translation gives CASTTDRRDEQFF.

The V call is TRBV5-6, the J call TRBJ2-2, with 7 nucleotides matching TRBD2. This CDR3 is built from 14 residues. Trimming took 1 base from V and 6 from J; bases not matched to a gene: 3. Germline V lookup: CDR1 SGHDT, CDR2 YYEEEE. The CDR3, as DNA: TGTGCCAGCAGCTTGTATCGGGGGGCCGGGGAGCTGTTTTTT. Translated: CASSLYRGAGELFF.

This clone was observed a single time. The chain joins TRBV11-2 to TRBJ2-4; 10 bases fit TRBD1. The CDR3 totals 15 residues. The germline V gene encodes CDR1 SGHAT and CDR2 FQNNGV. V was pared by 4 bases and J by 7 bases, with 7 bases of the junction left unmatched. Here the CDR3 reads CASSSQDRGRNIQYF. The CDR3 bases are TGTGCCAGCAGCTCTCAGGACAGGGGGAGGAACATTCAGTACTTC.